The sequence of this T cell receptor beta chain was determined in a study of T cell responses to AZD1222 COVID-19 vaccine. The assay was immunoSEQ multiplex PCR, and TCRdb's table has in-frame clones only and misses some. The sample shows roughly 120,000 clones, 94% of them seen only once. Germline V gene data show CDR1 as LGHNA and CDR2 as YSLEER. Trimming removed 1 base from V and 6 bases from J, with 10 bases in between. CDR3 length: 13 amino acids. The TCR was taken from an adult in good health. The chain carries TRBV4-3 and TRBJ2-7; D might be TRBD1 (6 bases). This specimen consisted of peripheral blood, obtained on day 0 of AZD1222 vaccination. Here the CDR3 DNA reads TGCGCCAGCAGCCAAGTAAGGGGGACCGAGCAGTACTTC. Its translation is CASSQVRGTEQYF.